One and the same sample provided the 8 T cell receptor beta chains below, sequenced in a study of blood T cell repertoires in COVID-19. Some clones are missing from TCRdb's copy, which holds only in-frame ones; the method was immunoSEQ multiplex PCR. Of some 200,000 clones listed, around nine tenths are singletons. Sequenced sample: PBMCs or T cells enriched from blood (not recorded which). Every receptor here comes from a man aged 25-45 years in a cohort exposed to, infected with or recovered from COVID-19 (not recorded which).

The chain joins TRBV7-9 to TRBJ2-5, with D possibly being TRBD2 (6 bases). The V and J ends lost 5 bases and 4 bases respectively, with 14 bases between them. CDR1 and CDR2 from the germline V gene are SEHNR and FQNEAQ (reference sequence). The CDR3 extends over 14 amino acids. The DNA of the CDR3 is TGTGCCAGCAGCCCTAAACGGGACTTAGAGACCCAGTACTTC. The encoded protein is CASSPKRDLETQYF.

The chain recombines TRBV18 with TRBJ2-5; 9 nucleotides agree with TRBD2. V dropped 1 base and J dropped 0; count of bases not matched to a gene: 6. The CDR3 runs 17 residues. The germline V gene has CDR1 KGHSH and CDR2 LQKENI. The CDR3 DNA reads TGTGCCAGCTCACCACAGAGACTAGCGGCCAACCAAGAGACCCAGTACTTC. The encoded protein is CASSPQRLAANQETQYF.

The count of this clone is one. The chain combines TRBV28 with TRBJ2-1; 9 bases agree with TRBD1. After removal of 4 bases from V and 7 bases from J, the junction contained 8 bases not matched to a gene. The CDR3 sequence is 15 residues long. CDR1 is MDHEN, CDR2 SYDVKM, per germline. CDR3 sequence: CASSSAGTGLNEQFF. The CDR3 DNA follows: TGTGCCAGCAGTTCCGCCGGGACAGGGCTGAATGAGCAGTTCTTC.

The chain has TRBV2 and TRBJ1-2, with 8 bases that match TRBD1. Germline V lookup: CDR1 SNHLY, CDR2 FYNNEI. The trim removed 5 bases at V and 4 bases at J, leaving 6 bases unmatched. The CDR3 consists of 14 residues. The CDR3 here is CASSTGQGSYGYTF. The CDR3 nucleotides read TGTGCCAGCAGTACAGGACAGGGCAGCTATGGCTACACCTTC.

V usage is TRBV14 and J usage is TRBJ2-5; 7 nucleotides align to TRBD2. The germline CDR1 and CDR2 sequences are SGHDN and FVKESK. This CDR3 region has 14 residues. Losses at the gene ends were 1 base for V and 4 bases for J; bases not matched to a gene: 3. The CDR3 DNA follows: TGTGCCAGCAGCCAAGTTTGGGGGGGAGAGACCCAGTACTTC. Translated: CASSQVWGGETQYF.

CDR3 nucleotides: TGTGCCAGCAGCCCGCCCACATTTGCGGGAGGAAATCTATGGGAGCAGTACTTC. Residues: CASSPPTFAGGNLWEQYF. The J gene is TRBJ2-7, the V gene TRBV5-6, with 8 bases lining up with TRBD2. The CDR3 runs to 18 residues. Germline assignment: CDR1 SGHDT and CDR2 YYEEEE. The trim removed 4 bases at V and 7 bases at J, leaving 22 bases unmatched.

The rearrangement links TRBV5-1 to TRBJ2-5, with D possibly being TRBD2 (5 bases). The CDR3 totals 14 residues. Germline CDR1 and CDR2: SGHRS and YFSETQ. Trimming shortened V by 1 base and J by 4 bases, and 11 bases separated the two germline ends. The CDR3 here is CASSLYWAGETQYF. The CDR3 DNA reads TGCGCCAGCAGCTTGTATTGGGCGGGAGAGACCCAGTACTTC.

The rearrangement joins TRBV7-4 to TRBJ1-1, with D possibly TRBD1 on 5 matching bases. Germline assignment: CDR1 SGHVT and CDR2 SQSDAQ. V was clipped by 9 bases and J by 8 bases, with 7 bases between them. This CDR3 spans 9 amino acids. The CDR3 bases are TGTGCCAGACAGGAGGAAGCTTTCTTT. This gives the protein CARQEEAFF.